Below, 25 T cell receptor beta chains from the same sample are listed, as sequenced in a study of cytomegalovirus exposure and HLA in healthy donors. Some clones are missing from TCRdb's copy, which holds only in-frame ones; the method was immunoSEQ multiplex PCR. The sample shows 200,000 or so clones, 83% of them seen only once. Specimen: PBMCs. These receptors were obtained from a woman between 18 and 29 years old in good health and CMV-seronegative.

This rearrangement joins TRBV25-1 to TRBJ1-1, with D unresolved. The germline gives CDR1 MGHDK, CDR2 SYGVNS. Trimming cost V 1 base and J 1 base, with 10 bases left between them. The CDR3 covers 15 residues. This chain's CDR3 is CASSEWDKGNTEAFF. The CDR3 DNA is TGTGCCAGCAGTGAATGGGATAAAGGGAACACTGAAGCTTTCTTT.

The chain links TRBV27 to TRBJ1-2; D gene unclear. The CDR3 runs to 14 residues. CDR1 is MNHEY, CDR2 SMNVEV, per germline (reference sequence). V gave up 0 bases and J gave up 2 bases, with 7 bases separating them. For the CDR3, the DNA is TGTGCCAGCAGTTTATCGGTCAGAAACTATGGCTACACCTTC. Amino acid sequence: CASSLSVRNYGYTF.

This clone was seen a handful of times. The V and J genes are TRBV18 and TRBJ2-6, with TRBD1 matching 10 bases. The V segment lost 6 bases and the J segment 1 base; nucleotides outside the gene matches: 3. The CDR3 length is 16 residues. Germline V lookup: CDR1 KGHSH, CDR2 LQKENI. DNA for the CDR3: TGTGCCAGCTCCCGGGACAGGGGTTCTGGGGCCAACGTCCTGACTTTC. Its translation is CASSRDRGSGANVLTF. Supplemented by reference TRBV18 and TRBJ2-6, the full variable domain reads NAGVMQNPRHLVRRRGQEARLRCSPMKGHSHVYWYRQLPEEGLKFMVYLQKENIIDESGMPKERFSAEFPKEGPSILRIQQVVRGDSAAYFCASSRDRGSGANVLTFGAGSRLTVL.

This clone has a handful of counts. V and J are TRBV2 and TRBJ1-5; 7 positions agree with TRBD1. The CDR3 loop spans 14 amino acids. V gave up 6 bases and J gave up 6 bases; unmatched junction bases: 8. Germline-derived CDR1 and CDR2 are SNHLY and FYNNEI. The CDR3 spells CASRYRGGSQPQHF. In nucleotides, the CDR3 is TGTGCCAGCAGATACAGGGGCGGCAGTCAGCCCCAGCATTTT.

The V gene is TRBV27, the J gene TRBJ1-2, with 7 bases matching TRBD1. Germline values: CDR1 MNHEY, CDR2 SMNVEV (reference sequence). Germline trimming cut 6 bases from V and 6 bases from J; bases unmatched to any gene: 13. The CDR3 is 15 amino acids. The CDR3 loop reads CASSPVPAGGNGYTF. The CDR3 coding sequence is TGTGCCAGCAGCCCTGTCCCGGCAGGGGGAAATGGCTACACCTTC.

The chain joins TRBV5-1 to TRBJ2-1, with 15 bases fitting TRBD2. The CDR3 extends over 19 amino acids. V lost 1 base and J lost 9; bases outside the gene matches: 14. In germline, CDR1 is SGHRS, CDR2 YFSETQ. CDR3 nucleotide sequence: TGCGCCAGCAGCTTGTTGCCAGGGCAAGGGACTAGCGGGAGGATTGAGCAGTTCTTC. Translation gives CASSLLPGQGTSGRIEQFF. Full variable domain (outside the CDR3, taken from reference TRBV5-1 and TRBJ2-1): KAGVTQTPRYLIKTRGQQVTLSCSPISGHRSVSWYQQTPGQGLQFLFEYFSETQRNKGNFPGRFSGRQFSNSRSEMNVSTLELGDSALYLCASSLLPGQGTSGRIEQFFGPGTRLTVL.

CDR3 loop: CASATISGYGYTF. Written as DNA, the CDR3 is TGTGCCAGCGCCACGATTTCTGGCTATGGCTACACCTTC. V gene TRBV5-6 combines with J gene TRBJ1-2; D uncertain. The CDR3 length is 13 residues. With 7 bases removed from V and 4 bases from J, the gap between germline ends came to 14 bases. Germline V lookup: CDR1 SGHDT, CDR2 YYEEEE.

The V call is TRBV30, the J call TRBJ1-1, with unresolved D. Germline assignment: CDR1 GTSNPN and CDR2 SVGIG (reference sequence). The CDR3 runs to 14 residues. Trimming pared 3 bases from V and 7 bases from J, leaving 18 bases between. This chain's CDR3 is CAWSAGPARREAFF. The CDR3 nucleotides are TGTGCCTGGAGCGCAGGCCCAGCCCGACGTGAAGCTTTCTTT.

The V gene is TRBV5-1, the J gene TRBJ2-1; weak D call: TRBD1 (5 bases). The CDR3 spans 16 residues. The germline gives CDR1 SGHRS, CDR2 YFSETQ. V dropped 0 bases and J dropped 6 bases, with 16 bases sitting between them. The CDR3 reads CASSLDGHLVGNEQFF. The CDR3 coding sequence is TGCGCCAGCAGCTTGGACGGACATTTGGTTGGCAATGAGCAGTTCTTC.

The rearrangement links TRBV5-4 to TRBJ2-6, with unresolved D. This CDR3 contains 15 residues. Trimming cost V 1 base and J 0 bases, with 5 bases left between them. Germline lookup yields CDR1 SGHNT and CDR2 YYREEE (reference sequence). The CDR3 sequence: CASSLYVSGANVLTF. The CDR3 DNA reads TGTGCCAGCAGCTTGTATGTCTCTGGGGCCAACGTCCTGACTTTC.

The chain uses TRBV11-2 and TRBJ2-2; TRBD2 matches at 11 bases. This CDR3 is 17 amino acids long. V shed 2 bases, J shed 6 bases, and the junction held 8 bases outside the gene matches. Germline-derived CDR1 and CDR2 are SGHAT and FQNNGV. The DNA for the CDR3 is TGTGCCAGCAGCTTATCTGAACTAGCGGGAGTTGCCGGGGAGCTGTTTTTT. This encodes CASSLSELAGVAGELFF.

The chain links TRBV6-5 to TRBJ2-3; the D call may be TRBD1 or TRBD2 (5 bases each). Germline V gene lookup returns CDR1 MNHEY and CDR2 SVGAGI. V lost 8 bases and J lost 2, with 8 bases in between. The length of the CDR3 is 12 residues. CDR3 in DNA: TGTGCCAGCCGGGACCACACAGATACGCAGTATTTT. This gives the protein CASRDHTDTQYF.

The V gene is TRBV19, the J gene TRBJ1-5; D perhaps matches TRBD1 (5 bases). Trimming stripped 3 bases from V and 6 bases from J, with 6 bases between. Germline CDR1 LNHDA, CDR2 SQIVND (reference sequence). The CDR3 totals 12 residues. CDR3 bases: TGTGCCAGTAGTATTGGGGCTCAGCCCCAGCATTTT. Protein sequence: CASSIGAQPQHF.

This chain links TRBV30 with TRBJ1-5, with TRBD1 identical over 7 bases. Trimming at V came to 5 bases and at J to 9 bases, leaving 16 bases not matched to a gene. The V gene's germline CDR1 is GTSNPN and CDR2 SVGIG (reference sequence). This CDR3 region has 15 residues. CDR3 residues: CAWSKTGLIGGPQHF. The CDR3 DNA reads TGTGCCTGGTCAAAGACAGGGCTTATCGGTGGGCCCCAGCATTTT.

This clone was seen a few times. The chain's CDR3 is CAISRTSGRAYEQYF. DNA of the CDR3: TGTGCCATCAGTAGGACTAGCGGGAGGGCCTACGAGCAGTACTTC. This chain connects TRBV10-3 to TRBJ2-7; 15 positions agree with TRBD2. J was trimmed by 2 bases and V by 5 bases; bases with no gene match: 1. Germline lookup yields CDR1 ENHRY and CDR2 SYGVKD. This CDR3 contains 15 residues.

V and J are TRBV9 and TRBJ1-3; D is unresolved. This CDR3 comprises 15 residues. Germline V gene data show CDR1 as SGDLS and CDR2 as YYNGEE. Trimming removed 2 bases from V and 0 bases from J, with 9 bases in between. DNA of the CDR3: TGTGCCAGCAGCGTGGGCGGGTACTCTGGAAACACCATATATTTT. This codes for CASSVGGYSGNTIYF.

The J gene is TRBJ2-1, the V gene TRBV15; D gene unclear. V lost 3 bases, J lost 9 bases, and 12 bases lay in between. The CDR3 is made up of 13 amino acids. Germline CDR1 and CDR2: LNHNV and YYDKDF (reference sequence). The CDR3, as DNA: TGTGCCACCAGCAGCGAGCAGGTAACTGAGCAGTTCTTC. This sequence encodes CATSSEQVTEQFF.

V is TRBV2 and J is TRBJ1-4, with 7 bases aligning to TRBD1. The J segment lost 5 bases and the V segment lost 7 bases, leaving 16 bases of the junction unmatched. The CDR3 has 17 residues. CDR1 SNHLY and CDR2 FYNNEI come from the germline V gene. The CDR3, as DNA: TGTGCCAGCATCGGGACAGACCTGGCCGATGGCAATGAAAAACTGTTTTTT. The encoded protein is CASIGTDLADGNEKLFF.

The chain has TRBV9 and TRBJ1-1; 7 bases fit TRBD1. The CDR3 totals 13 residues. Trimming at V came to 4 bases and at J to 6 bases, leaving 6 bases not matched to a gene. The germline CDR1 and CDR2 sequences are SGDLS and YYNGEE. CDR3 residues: CASSKTGFAEAFF. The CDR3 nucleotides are TGTGCCAGCAGCAAGACAGGGTTCGCTGAAGCTTTCTTT.

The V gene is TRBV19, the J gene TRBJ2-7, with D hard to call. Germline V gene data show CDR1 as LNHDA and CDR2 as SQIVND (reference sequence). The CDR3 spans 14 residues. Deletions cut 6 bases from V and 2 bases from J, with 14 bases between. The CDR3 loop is CASRPGHGPYEQYF. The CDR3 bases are TGTGCCAGTAGACCTGGGCATGGCCCCTACGAGCAGTACTTC.

The DNA for the CDR3 is TGTGCCAGCAGCTTTTTAGCGGGGGGCTTTGGGGAGCAGTTCTTC. This translates into CASSFLAGGFGEQFF. The chain combines TRBV11-2 with TRBJ2-1; 10 bases line up with TRBD2. Germline CDR1 reads SGHAT; CDR2 reads FQNNGV. This CDR3 has 15 residues. The J segment lost 10 bases and the V segment lost 3 bases, leaving 9 bases of the junction unmatched. Full variable domain (missing parts from reference TRBV11-2 and TRBJ2-1): EAGVAQSPRYKIIEKRQSVAFWCNPISGHATLYWYQQILGQGPKLLIQFQNNGVVDDSQLPKDRFSAERLKGVDSTLKIQPAKLEDSAVYLCASSFLAGGFGEQFFGPGTRLTVL.

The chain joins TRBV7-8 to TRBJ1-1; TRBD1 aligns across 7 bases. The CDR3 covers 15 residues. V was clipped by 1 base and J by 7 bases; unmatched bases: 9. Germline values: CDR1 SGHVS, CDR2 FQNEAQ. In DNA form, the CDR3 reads TGTGCCAGCAGCTTAGGGAGGGCAGGGGGGTATGAAGCTTTCTTT. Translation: CASSLGRAGGYEAFF.

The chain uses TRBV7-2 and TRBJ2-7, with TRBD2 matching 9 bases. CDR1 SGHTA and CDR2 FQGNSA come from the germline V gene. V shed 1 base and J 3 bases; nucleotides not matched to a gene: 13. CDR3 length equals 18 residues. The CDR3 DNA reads TGTGCCAGCAGCTTAGTCCCAATAACGACTAGCGGAAACTACGAGCAGTACTTC. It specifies CASSLVPITTSGNYEQYF.

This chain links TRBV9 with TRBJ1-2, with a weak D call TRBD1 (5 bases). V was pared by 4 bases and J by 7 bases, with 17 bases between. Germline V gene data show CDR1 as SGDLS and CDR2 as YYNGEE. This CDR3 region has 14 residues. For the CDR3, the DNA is TGTGCCAGCAGCACACCCCGGGACCTCGTTGGCTACACCTTC. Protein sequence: CASSTPRDLVGYTF. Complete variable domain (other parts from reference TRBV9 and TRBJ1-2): DSGVTQTPKHLITATGQRVTLRCSPRSGDLSVYWYQQSLDQGLQFLIQYYNGEERAKGNILERFSAQQFPDLHSELNLSSLELGDSALYFCASSTPRDLVGYTFGSGTRLTVV.

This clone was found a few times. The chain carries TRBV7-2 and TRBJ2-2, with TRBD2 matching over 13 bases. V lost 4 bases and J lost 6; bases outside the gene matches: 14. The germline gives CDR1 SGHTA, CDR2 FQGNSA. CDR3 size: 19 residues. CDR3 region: CASSSEPQGLAGVAGELFF. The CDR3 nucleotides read TGTGCCAGCAGCTCCGAGCCACAAGGACTAGCGGGAGTCGCCGGGGAGCTGTTTTTT. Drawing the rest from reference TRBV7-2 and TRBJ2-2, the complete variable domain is GAGVSQSPSNKVTEKGKDVELRCDPISGHTALYWYRQSLGQGLEFLIYFQGNSAPDKSGLPSDRFSAERTGGSVSTLTIQRTQQEDSAVYLCASSSEPQGLAGVAGELFFGEGSRLTVL.